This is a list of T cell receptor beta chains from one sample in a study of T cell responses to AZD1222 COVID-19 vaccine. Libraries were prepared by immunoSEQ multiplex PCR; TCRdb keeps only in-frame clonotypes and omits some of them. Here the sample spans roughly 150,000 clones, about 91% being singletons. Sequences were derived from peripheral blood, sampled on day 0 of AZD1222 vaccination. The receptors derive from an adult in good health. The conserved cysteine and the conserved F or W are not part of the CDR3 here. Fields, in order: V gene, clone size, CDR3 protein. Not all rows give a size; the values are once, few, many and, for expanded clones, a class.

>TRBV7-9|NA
ASQREKSEQF
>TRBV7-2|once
ASSLATNTGELF
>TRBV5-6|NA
ASSLALGQKETQY
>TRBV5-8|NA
ASSLSGRDNYGYT
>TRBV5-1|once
ASSLAGGTGTEAF
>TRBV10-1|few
ASSHSPDWLRELHEQY
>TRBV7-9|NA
ASSLRNTIY
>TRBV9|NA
ASSVVQGGTEAF
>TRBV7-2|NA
ASRQGAHIGELF
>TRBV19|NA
ASTLEGGVSNEQF
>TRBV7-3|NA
ASSPWAGGINEQY
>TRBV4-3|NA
ASSPGQGPSYEQY
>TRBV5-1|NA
ASSLGQAPYEQY
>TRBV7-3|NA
ASSLITEVEEKLF
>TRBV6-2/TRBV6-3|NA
ASSYGVGQGQETQY
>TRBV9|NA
ASSPQDMGTEAF
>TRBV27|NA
ASSRDGLNYGYT
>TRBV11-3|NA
ASSSQGDEQF
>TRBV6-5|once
ASSPGTSGNTIY
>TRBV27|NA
ASSLYRGIDTQY
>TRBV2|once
ASNFLGTEAF
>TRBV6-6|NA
ASSYSPGTSTDTQY